The following is a TCR beta chain sequence with its context. Its target is not known. The data were obtained in a study of T-cell memory formation after mild COVID-19. Study-level results: Cross-reactive memory appears to have joined, as suggested by some responding clones showing up in pre-infection memory.

Using its own MiXCR run on the 5' RACE reads, TCRdb lists one record per CDR3 protein. The data hold roughly 480,000 distinct CDR3 sequences, with around 25% observed a single time. The material sequenced was PBMCs or a T cell subset sorted from them (not recorded which). The TCR was taken from an adult woman who had mild COVID-19 (a few samples of this study predate the infection). Cell type and time point are not known.

The CDR3 loop is CASGLGLNNEQFF. CDR3 DNA: TGTGCTAGTGGTTTGGGGCTAAACAATGAGCAGTTCTTC. The V call is TRBV12-5, the J call TRBJ2-1, with D uncertain. Trimming shortened V by 1 base and J by 5 bases, and 6 bases separated the two germline ends. The CDR3 consists of 13 residues. Per the germline V gene, CDR1 is LGHNT and CDR2 is FRNRAP.